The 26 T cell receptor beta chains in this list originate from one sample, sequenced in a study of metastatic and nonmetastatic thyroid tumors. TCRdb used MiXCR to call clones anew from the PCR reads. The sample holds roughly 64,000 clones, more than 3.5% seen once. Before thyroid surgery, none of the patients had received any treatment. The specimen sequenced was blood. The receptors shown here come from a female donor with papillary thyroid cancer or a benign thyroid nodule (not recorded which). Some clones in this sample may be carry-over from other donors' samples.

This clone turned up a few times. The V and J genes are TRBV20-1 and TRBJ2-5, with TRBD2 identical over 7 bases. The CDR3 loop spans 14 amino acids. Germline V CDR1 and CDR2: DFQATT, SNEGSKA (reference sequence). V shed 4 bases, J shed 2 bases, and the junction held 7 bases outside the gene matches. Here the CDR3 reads CSAILSSGQETQYF. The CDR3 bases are TGCAGTGCTATCCTTTCTAGCGGACAAGAGACCCAGTACTTC.

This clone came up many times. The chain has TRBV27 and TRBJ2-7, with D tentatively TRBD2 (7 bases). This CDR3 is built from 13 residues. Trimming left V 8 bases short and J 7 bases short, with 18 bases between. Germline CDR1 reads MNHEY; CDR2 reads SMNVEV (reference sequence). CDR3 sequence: CASLFGGPGEQYF. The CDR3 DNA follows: TGTGCCAGCCTTTTCGGGGGGCCGGGTGAGCAGTACTTC.

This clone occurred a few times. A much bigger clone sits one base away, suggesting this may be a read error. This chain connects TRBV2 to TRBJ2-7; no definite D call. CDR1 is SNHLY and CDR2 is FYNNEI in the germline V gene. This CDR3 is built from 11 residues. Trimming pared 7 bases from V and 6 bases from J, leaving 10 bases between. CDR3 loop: CASIELAEQYF. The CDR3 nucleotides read TGTGCCAGCATCGAATTGGCCGAGCAGTACTTC. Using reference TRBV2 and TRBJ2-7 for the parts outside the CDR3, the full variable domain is EPEVTQTPSHQVTQMGQEVILRCVPISNHLYFYWYRQILGQKVEFLVSFYNNEISEKSEIFDDQFSVERPDGSNFTLKIRSTKLEDSAMYFCASIELAEQYFGPGTRLTVT.

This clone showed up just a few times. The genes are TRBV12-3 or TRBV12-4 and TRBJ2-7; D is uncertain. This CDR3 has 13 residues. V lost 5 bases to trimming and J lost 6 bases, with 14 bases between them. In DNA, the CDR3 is TGTGCCAGCAGTCCGACAACAGTCACCGAGCAGTACTTC. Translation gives CASSPTTVTEQYF.

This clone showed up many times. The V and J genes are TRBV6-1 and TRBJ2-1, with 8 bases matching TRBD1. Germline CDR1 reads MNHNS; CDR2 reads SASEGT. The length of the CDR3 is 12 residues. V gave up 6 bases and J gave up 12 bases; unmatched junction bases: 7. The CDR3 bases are TGTGCCAGCAGGCATACGACAGGGGTGCAGTTCTTC. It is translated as CASRHTTGVQFF.

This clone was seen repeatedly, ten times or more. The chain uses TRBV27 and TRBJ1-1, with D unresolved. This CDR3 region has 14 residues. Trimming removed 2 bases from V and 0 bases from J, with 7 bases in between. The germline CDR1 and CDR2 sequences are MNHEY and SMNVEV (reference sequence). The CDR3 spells CASSLQDMNTEAFF. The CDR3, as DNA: TGTGCCAGCAGTTTACAGGATATGAACACTGAAGCTTTCTTT.

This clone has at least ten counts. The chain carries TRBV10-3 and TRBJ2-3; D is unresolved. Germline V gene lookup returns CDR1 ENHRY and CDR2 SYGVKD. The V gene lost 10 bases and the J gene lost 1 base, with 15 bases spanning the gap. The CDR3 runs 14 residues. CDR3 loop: CATNDGIGTDTQYF. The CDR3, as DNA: TGTGCCACCAATGACGGCATCGGCACAGATACGCAGTATTTT.

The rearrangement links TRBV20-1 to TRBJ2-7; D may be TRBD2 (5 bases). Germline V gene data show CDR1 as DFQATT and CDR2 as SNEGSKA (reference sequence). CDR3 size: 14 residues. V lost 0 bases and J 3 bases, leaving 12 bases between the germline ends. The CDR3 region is CSARDQPGGYEQYF. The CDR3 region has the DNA TGCAGTGCTAGAGATCAGCCAGGAGGCTACGAGCAGTACTTC.

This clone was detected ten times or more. CDR3 region: CASTSGGRGEQYF. The CDR3 nucleotides read TGTGCCAGCACCTCAGGGGGGAGGGGCGAGCAGTACTTC. The chain recombines TRBV6-1 with TRBJ2-7; either TRBD1 or TRBD2 may fit D (7 bases each). CDR3 length equals 13 residues. CDR1 is MNHNS and CDR2 is SASEGT in the germline V gene. With 7 bases removed from V and 6 bases from J, the gap between germline ends came to 16 bases.

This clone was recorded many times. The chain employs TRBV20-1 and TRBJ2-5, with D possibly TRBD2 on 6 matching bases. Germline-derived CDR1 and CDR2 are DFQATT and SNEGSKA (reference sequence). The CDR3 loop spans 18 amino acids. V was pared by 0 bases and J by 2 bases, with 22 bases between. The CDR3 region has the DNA TGCAGTGCTAGAGATCCGAGACGCCCGACTAGGTCGCAAGAGACCCAGTACTTC. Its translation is CSARDPRRPTRSQETQYF.

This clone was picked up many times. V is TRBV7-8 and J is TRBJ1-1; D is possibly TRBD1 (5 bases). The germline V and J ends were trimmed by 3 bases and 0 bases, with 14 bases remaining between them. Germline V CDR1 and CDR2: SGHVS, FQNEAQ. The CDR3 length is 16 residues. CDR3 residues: CASSFTPGPMNTEAFF. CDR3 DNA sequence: TGTGCCAGCAGCTTCACCCCGGGACCGATGAACACTGAAGCTTTCTTT.

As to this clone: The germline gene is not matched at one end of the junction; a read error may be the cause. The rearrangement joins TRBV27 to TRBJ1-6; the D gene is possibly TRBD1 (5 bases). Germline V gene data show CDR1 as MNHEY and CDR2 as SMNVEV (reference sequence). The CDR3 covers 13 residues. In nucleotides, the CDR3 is TGTGCCAGCAGGCGGGACGGGGGTTCAACCCTCAACTTT. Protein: CASRRDGGSTLNF.

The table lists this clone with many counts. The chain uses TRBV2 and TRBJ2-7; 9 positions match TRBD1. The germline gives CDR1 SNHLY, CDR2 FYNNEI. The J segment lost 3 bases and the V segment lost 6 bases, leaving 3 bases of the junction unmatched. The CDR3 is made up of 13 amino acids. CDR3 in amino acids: CASRRQGGYEQYF. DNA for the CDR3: TGTGCCAGCAGGCGACAGGGGGGCTACGAGCAGTACTTC.

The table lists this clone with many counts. DNA for the CDR3: TGCAGTGCTACTACCTCGAGCGGGAGCTCCTACAATGAGCAGTTCTTC. Translation gives CSATTSSGSSYNEQFF. This chain connects TRBV20-1 to TRBJ2-1, with 8 bases matching TRBD2. The length of the CDR3 is 16 residues. With V trimmed by 4 bases and J by 0 bases, 8 bases remained unmatched. CDR1 and CDR2 (germline): DFQATT, SNEGSKA (reference sequence).

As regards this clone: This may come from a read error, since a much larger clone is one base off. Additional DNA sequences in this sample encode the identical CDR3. The CDR3 loop reads CASSPTLGGALYEQYF. CDR3 bases: TGTGCCAGCAGCCCAACACTGGGGGGGGCTCTTTACGAGCAGTACTTC. The gene calls are TRBV7-3 and TRBJ2-7, with a tentative D call TRBD2 (7 bases). Germline-derived CDR1 and CDR2 are SGHTA and FQGTGA. This CDR3 is built from 16 residues. Deletions cut 5 bases from V and 4 bases from J, with 21 bases between.

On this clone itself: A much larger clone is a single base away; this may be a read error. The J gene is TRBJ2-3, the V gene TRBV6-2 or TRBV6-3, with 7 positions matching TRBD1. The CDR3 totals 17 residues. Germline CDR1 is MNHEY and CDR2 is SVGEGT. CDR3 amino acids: CASSYSVQGFGTDTQYF. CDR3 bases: TGCGCCAGCAGCTATTCGGTACAGGGGTTCGGCACAGATACGCAGTATTTT.

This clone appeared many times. The CDR3 DNA is TGTGCCAGCAGTCGGACGGGCTACTCCTACGAGCAGTACTTC. Translation: CASSRTGYSYEQYF. The V gene is TRBV2, the J gene TRBJ2-7; unclear D gene. Germline V CDR1 and CDR2: SNHLY, FYNNEI. This CDR3 has 14 amino acids. Trimming took off 5 bases at V and 0 bases at J, with 11 bases between the two ends. The entire variable domain, with the rest obtained from reference TRBV2 and TRBJ2-7, is as follows: EPEVTQTPSHQVTQMGQEVILRCVPISNHLYFYWYRQILGQKVEFLVSFYNNEISEKSEIFDDQFSVERPDGSNFTLKIRSTKLEDSAMYFCASSRTGYSYEQYFGPGTRLTVT.

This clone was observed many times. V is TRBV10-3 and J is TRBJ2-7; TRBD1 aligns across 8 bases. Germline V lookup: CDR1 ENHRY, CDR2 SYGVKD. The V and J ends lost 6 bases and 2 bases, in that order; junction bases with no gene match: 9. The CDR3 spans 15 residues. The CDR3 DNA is TGTGCCATCAGAGCCTCGACAGGGGAGACCTACGAGCAGTACTTC. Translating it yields CAIRASTGETYEQYF.

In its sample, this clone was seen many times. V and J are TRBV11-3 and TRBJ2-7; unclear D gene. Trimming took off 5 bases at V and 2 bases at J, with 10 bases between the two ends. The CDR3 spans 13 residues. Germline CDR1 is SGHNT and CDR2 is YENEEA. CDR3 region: CASSPLWAYEQYF. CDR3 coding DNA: TGTGCCAGCAGCCCCCTGTGGGCCTACGAGCAGTACTTC.

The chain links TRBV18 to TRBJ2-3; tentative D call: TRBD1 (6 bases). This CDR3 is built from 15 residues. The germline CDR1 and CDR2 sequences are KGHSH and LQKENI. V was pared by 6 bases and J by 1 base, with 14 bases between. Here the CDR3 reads CASSPGAGGTDTQYF. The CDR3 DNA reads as TGTGCCAGCTCCCCCGGGGCAGGGGGCACAGATACGCAGTATTTT.

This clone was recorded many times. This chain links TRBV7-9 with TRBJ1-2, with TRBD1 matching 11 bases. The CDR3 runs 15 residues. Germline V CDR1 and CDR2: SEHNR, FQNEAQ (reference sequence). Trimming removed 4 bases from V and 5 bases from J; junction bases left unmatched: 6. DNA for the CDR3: TGTGCCAGCAGCTCACGGGACAGGGGGGAGTATGGCTACACCTTC. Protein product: CASSSRDRGEYGYTF.

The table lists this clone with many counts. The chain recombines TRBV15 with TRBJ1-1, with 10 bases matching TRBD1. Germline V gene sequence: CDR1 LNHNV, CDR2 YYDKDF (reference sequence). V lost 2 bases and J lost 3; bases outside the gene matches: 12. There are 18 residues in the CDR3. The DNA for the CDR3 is TGTGCCACCAGCAGACGACTGACAGGGGGCTCTTCGGACACTGAAGCTTTCTTT. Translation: CATSRRLTGGSSDTEAFF.

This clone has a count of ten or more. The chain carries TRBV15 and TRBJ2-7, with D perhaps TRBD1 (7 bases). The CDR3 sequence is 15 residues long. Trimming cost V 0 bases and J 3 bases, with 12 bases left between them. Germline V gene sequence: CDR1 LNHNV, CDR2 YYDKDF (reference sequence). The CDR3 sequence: CATSRDAGQFYEQYF. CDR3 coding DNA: TGTGCCACCAGCAGAGATGCGGGACAGTTCTACGAGCAGTACTTC.

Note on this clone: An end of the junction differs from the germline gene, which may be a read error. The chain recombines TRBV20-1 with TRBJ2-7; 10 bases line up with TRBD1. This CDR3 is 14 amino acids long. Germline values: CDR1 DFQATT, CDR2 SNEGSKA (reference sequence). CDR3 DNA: TGCAGAGCTATGGACAGGGGGTTTTCCTACGAGCAGTACTTC. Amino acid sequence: CRAMDRGFSYEQYF.

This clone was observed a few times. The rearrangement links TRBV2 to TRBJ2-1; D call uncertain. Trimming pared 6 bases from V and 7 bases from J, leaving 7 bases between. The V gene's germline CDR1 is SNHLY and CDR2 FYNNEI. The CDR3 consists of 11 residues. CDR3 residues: CASRGLNEQFF. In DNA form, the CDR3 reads TGTGCCAGCAGGGGATTGAATGAGCAGTTCTTC.

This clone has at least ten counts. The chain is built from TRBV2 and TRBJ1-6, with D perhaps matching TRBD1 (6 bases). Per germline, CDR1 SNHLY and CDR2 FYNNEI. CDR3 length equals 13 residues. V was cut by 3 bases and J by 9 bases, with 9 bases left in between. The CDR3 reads CASSDRGGSPLHF. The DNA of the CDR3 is TGTGCCAGCAGTGACAGGGGCGGTTCACCCCTCCACTTT.